The 5 T cell receptor beta chains in this list originate from one sample, sequenced in a study of tumor-infiltrating lymphocytes in oesophageal squamous cell carcinoma. TCRdb analysed the PCR reads with MiXCR anew, one entry per CDR3 protein. The sample includes around 14,000 distinct CDR3 sequences, approximately 56% seen only once; the top ten take more than 15%. The sequencing sample was made of esophageal tumor tissue. Receptor source: a male donor with esophageal squamous cell carcinoma.

There are a few counts of this clonotype. This sequence joins TRBV12-3 or TRBV12-4 and TRBJ2-3; 8 positions agree with TRBD2. This CDR3 has 16 residues. V lost 3 bases and J lost 4; bases outside the gene matches: 9. In nucleotides, the CDR3 is TGTGCCAGCAGTTTCTTACGGACTAGCATTCCAGATACGCAGTATTTT. This gives the protein CASSFLRTSIPDTQYF.

This clonotype was counted many times. The chain couples TRBV7-9 to TRBJ1-2; 7 bases are a match to TRBD1. With V trimmed by 1 base and J by 5 bases, 4 bases remained unmatched. CDR3 size: 14 residues. Germline CDR1 reads SEHNR; CDR2 reads FQNEAQ (reference sequence). The DNA for the CDR3 is TGTGCCAGCAGCTTAGACGGGACAGTGTATGGCTACACCTTC. It translates to CASSLDGTVYGYTF. Full variable domain (rest looked up from reference TRBV7-9 and TRBJ1-2): DTGVSQNPRHKITKRGQNVTFRCDPISEHNRLYWYRQTLGQGPEFLTYFQNEAQLEKSRLLSDRFSAERPKGSFSTLEIQRTEQGDSAMYLCASSLDGTVYGYTFGSGTRLTVV.

This clonotype was observed once. V is TRBV6-6 and J is TRBJ2-5; D is undetermined. The J call is in doubt because the DNA end fits TRBJ2-7 better. The germline V gene has CDR1 MNHNY and CDR2 SVGAGI (reference sequence). The length of the CDR3 is 13 residues. CDR3 sequence reads: CASQSNTPYEQYF. As DNA, the CDR3 is TGTGCCAGCCAATCTAATACACCTTACGAGCAGTACTTC.

V usage is TRBV7-2 and J usage is TRBJ1-1; D not certain. Trimming removed 2 bases at V and 1 base at J, with 5 bases between. Germline CDR1 SGHTA, CDR2 FQGNSA. The CDR3 sequence is 13 residues long. The CDR3 DNA sequence: TGTGCCAGCAGCTTATTTGAGAACACTGAAGCTTTCTTT. Its translation is CASSLFENTEAFF.

Only a few counts were recorded for this clonotype. CDR3 nucleotides: TGTGCCAGCAGCTCCAGACTAGCGGGGGCCTACAATGAGCAGTTCTTC. This codes for CASSSRLAGAYNEQFF. This chain links TRBV7-2 with TRBJ2-1, with 12 bases identical to TRBD2. Germline loops: CDR1 SGHTA, CDR2 FQGNSA. The CDR3 contains 16 residues. V lost 4 bases to trimming and J lost 2 bases; unmatched junction nucleotides: 3.